The clone carrying this T cell receptor beta chain has more than one count but fewer than ten. Its cognate antigen is unknown. Germline loops: CDR1 SGHDT, CDR2 YYEEEE. Trimming removed 4 bases from V and 0 bases from J, with 11 bases in between. This CDR3 comprises 16 residues. The data derive from a study of Ad26.COV2.S vaccination and SARS-CoV-2 variants. Study-wide results and limits: Breadth of non-spike TCRs did not differ between vaccinees and placebo recipients.

TCRdb's copy holds only in-frame clones and misses some; the assay was immunoSEQ multiplex PCR. The profile shows over 100,000 clones, around 82% of them singletons. This receptor was identified in a human donor who had recovered from COVID-19. This specimen was peripheral blood, taken after recovery from COVID-19. This rearrangement joins TRBV5-6 to TRBJ1-6; weak D call: TRBD1 (5 bases). The CDR3 DNA sequence: TGTGCCAGCAGCCGAGGGGCGAGCTCCTATAATTCACCCCTCCACTTT. Its protein is CASSRGASSYNSPLHF.